The 30 T cell receptor beta chains reported below all come from one sample, sequenced in a study of cytomegalovirus exposure and HLA in healthy donors. Both 60 Vbeta primers and 13 Jbeta primers went into the PCR. Method: immunoSEQ multiplex PCR; TCRdb's copy keeps in-frame clones and lacks some. The sample yields roughly 140,000 clones, roughly 10% seen once. The sequencing input was PBMCs. The receptor source for this set is a male donor in good health and CMV-seronegative.

This clone was detected only a few times. The J gene is TRBJ2-7, the V gene TRBV27; 13 bases are a match to TRBD2. The germline gives CDR1 MNHEY, CDR2 SMNVEV (reference sequence). The V segment lost 5 bases and the J segment 3 bases; nucleotides outside the gene matches: 7. CDR3 length: 16 amino acids. DNA for the CDR3: TGTGCCAGCAGTGGGACTAGCGGGGACTTTTACTACGAGCAGTACTTC. It translates to CASSGTSGDFYYEQYF.

There are a few counts of this clone. This sequence joins TRBV28 and TRBJ2-7, with D possibly being TRBD1 (5 bases). Trimming took off 3 bases at V and 6 bases at J, with 15 bases between the two ends. In germline, CDR1 is MDHEN, CDR2 SYDVKM. The CDR3 extends over 14 amino acids. Written as DNA, the CDR3 is TGTGCCAGCAGTTTCCAGGGTACGGTCTTCGAGCAGTACTTC. This codes for CASSFQGTVFEQYF.

This clone was observed a few times. The V gene is TRBV29-1, the J gene TRBJ2-6; 7 bases line up with TRBD1. V shed 7 bases, J shed 0 bases, and the junction held 3 bases outside the gene matches. Germline CDR1 and CDR2: SQVTM and ANQGSEA. This CDR3 comprises 14 residues. The CDR3 coding sequence is TGCAGCGCCGCAGGGGGCTCTGGGGCCAACGTCCTGACTTTC. Encoded protein: CSAAGGSGANVLTF.

This clone was found a few times. This chain joins TRBV7-2 and TRBJ2-1; D possibly corresponds to TRBD1 (6 bases). V gave up 2 bases and J gave up 6 bases, with 11 bases separating them. The germline V gene has CDR1 SGHTA and CDR2 FQGNSA. This CDR3 spans 14 amino acids. The CDR3: CASSLYRVANEQFF. The CDR3 DNA reads as TGTGCCAGCAGCTTATACAGGGTGGCCAATGAGCAGTTCTTC. Full variable domain (missing parts from reference TRBV7-2 and TRBJ2-1): GAGVSQSPSNKVTEKGKDVELRCDPISGHTALYWYRQSLGQGLEFLIYFQGNSAPDKSGLPSDRFSAERTGGSVSTLTIQRTQQEDSAVYLCASSLYRVANEQFFGPGTRLTVL.

This clone was seen more than once but under ten times. This chain joins TRBV11-2 and TRBJ2-1, with D maybe TRBD2 (5 bases). The CDR3 length is 14 residues. From germline, CDR1 is SGHAT and CDR2 FQNNGV. The germline V and J ends were trimmed by 5 bases and 8 bases, with 16 bases remaining between them. The CDR3 reads CASSPGKTRDEQFF. CDR3 coding DNA: TGTGCCAGCAGCCCCGGGAAAACTAGGGATGAGCAGTTCTTC.

This clone has a handful of counts. The chain is built from TRBV7-2 and TRBJ1-1, with TRBD1 identical over 9 bases. This CDR3 contains 16 residues. After removal of 2 bases from V and 0 bases from J, the junction contained 4 bases not matched to a gene. Germline lookup yields CDR1 SGHTA and CDR2 FQGNSA. The CDR3 nucleotides are TGTGCCAGCAGCTTATTCGGGACAGGGATGAACACTGAAGCTTTCTTT. Amino acid sequence: CASSLFGTGMNTEAFF.

In this sample, this clone turned up a few times. V usage is TRBV27 and J usage is TRBJ1-1; a weak D match, TRBD1 (5 bases). The CDR3 contains 13 residues. Germline loops: CDR1 MNHEY, CDR2 SMNVEV (reference sequence). V was clipped by 5 bases and J by 2 bases, with 9 bases between them. CDR3: CASSPQGNTEAFF. The CDR3, as DNA: TGTGCCAGCAGTCCCCAGGGTAACACTGAAGCTTTCTTT.

This clone came up a few times. V and J are TRBV5-4 and TRBJ2-3; 10 bases map to TRBD2. The CDR3 loop spans 15 amino acids. With 5 bases clipped from V and 5 bases from J, the junction kept 8 bases outside the gene matches. Per the germline V gene, CDR1 is SGHNT and CDR2 is YYREEE (reference sequence). This chain's CDR3 is CASRLSGGALDTQYF. CDR3 nucleotide sequence: TGTGCCAGCAGATTGAGCGGGGGGGCCCTAGATACGCAGTATTTT. Combining the CDR3 with reference TRBV5-4 and TRBJ2-3 gives the whole variable domain ETGVTQSPTHLIKTRGQQVTLRCSSQSGHNTVSWYQQALGQGPQFIFQYYREEENGRGNFPPRFSGLQFPNYSSELNVNALELDDSALYLCASRLSGGALDTQYFGPGTRLTVL.

This clone was counted between two and nine times. This chain joins TRBV28 and TRBJ1-2; D may be TRBD1 (5 bases). The V gene lost 5 bases and the J gene lost 10 bases, with 17 bases spanning the gap. The V gene's germline CDR1 is MDHEN and CDR2 SYDVKM. The CDR3 has 13 residues. CDR3 coding DNA: TGTGCCAGCAGTCCGACAGCCAGGCTTCCCTACACCTTC. This codes for CASSPTARLPYTF.

As for this clone: A junction end diverges from the germline sequence, so it may reflect a read error. The chain carries TRBV7-3 and TRBJ1-6; a possible D gene is TRBD1 (5 bases). Germline-derived CDR1 and CDR2 are SGHTA and FQGTGA. The CDR3 is made up of 15 amino acids. The CDR3 reads CASSLTGTTNSPLHF. The CDR3 DNA is TGTGCCAGCAGCCTAACCGGGACTACAAATTCACCCCTCCACTTT.

The chain uses TRBV5-1 and TRBJ1-6; 9 bases fit TRBD1. Germline CDR1 and CDR2: SGHRS and YFSETQ. The CDR3 sequence is 14 residues long. V trimming: 4 bases; J trimming: 8 bases; junction bases outside the gene matches: 4. The CDR3: CASSRDREDSPLHF. In DNA form, the CDR3 reads TGCGCCAGCAGCCGGGACAGGGAGGATTCACCCCTCCACTTT.

The chain uses TRBV2 and TRBJ1-5, with D uncertain. This CDR3 is 15 amino acids long. Between the trimmed V and J ends, which lost 0 bases and 7 bases, there was a span of 13 bases. Germline V CDR1 and CDR2: SNHLY, FYNNEI. Written as DNA, the CDR3 is TGTGCCAGCAGTGAAGCGATTGCAGAAAGACAGCCCCAGCATTTT. This encodes CASSEAIAERQPQHF.

The chain couples TRBV14 to TRBJ1-1; D is perhaps TRBD1 (5 bases). Germline V CDR1 and CDR2: SGHDN, FVKESK. This CDR3 is built from 15 residues. Trimming cost V 2 bases and J 6 bases, with 16 bases left between them. CDR3 DNA: TGTGCCAGCAGCCAACCCTGGGGGGGGAGCTCTGAAGCTTTCTTT. Translation gives CASSQPWGGSSEAFF.

The chain has TRBV5-1 and TRBJ2-7, with 10 bases lining up with TRBD2. CDR1 and CDR2 (germline): SGHRS, YFSETQ. With V trimmed by 5 bases and J by 5 bases, 7 bases remained unmatched. This CDR3 is 14 amino acids long. The CDR3: CASRPGTSAHEQYF. For the CDR3, the DNA is TGCGCCAGCAGGCCCGGGACTAGCGCGCACGAGCAGTACTTC.

This clone has a handful of counts. J is TRBJ2-3 and V is TRBV5-1, with D possibly TRBD2 on 6 matching bases. The CDR3 has 14 residues. The germline CDR1 and CDR2 sequences are SGHRS and YFSETQ. Trimming took 5 bases from V and 0 from J, leaving 10 bases between them. The chain's CDR3 is CASRPTSSTDTQYF. The CDR3 coding sequence is TGCGCCAGCAGACCGACTAGTAGCACAGATACGCAGTATTTT.

In its sample, this clone was seen a few times. This rearrangement joins TRBV6-5 to TRBJ2-3; TRBD1 matches 9 bases. V shed 0 bases, J shed 4 bases, and the junction held 2 bases outside the gene matches. This CDR3 is 15 amino acids long. Germline V gives CDR1 MNHEY, CDR2 SVGAGI. The CDR3 DNA follows: TGTGCCAGCAGTTACTCGGGACAGGGAGCAGATACGCAGTATTTT. Protein product: CASSYSGQGADTQYF.

In its sample, this clone was seen a few times. This chain links TRBV28 with TRBJ1-2; tentatively, D is TRBD1 (5 bases). The germline V and J ends were trimmed by 6 bases and 1 base, with 6 bases remaining between them. This CDR3 is built from 12 residues. Germline CDR1 MDHEN, CDR2 SYDVKM. The CDR3 region is CASRQGNYGYTF. CDR3 bases: TGTGCCAGCAGGCAGGGTAACTATGGCTACACCTTC.

This clone was seen a single time. V is TRBV2 and J is TRBJ2-5; the D gene is possibly TRBD1 (6 bases). The tail of the sequence fits TRBJ2-7 better, so the J call may be wrong. This CDR3 has 15 residues. Germline V gives CDR1 SNHLY, CDR2 FYNNEI. The CDR3 DNA sequence: TGTGCCAGCAGAGGGGGACATTTCTTCGGCTACGAGCAGTACTTC. It codes for CASRGGHFFGYEQYF.

The chain couples TRBV5-1 to TRBJ2-5; D possibly corresponds to TRBD1 (5 bases). The CDR3 runs 14 residues. The V gene lost 0 bases and the J gene lost 2 bases, with 8 bases spanning the gap. Germline lookup yields CDR1 SGHRS and CDR2 YFSETQ. CDR3 sequence reads: CASSLGQRQETQYF. Written as DNA, the CDR3 is TGCGCCAGCAGCTTGGGACAGAGGCAAGAGACCCAGTACTTC.

A few counts support this clone. The rearrangement links TRBV27 to TRBJ2-7, with D possibly TRBD2 on 6 matching bases. Trimming shortened V by 10 bases and J by 3 bases, and 19 bases separated the two germline ends. Germline-derived CDR1 and CDR2 are MNHEY and SMNVEV (reference sequence). This CDR3 has 14 residues. The CDR3 loop is CATREEGSLYEQYF. DNA for the CDR3: TGTGCCACCCGAGAGGAGGGCAGTCTCTACGAGCAGTACTTC.

This clone turned up a few times. The V gene is TRBV4-3, the J gene TRBJ2-3; D is perhaps TRBD2 (6 bases). The CDR3 length is 16 residues. V lost 3 bases and J lost 2, with 15 bases in between. Germline assignment: CDR1 LGHNA and CDR2 YSLEER. DNA of the CDR3: TGCGCCAGCAGCCAGGGGGACTGGGAATTCACAGATACGCAGTATTTT. Its protein product is CASSQGDWEFTDTQYF.

This clone was seen a few times. The chain links TRBV18 to TRBJ2-2; 12 nucleotides line up with TRBD2. The CDR3 is 16 residues long. The trim removed 3 bases at V and 4 bases at J, leaving 3 bases unmatched. Per the germline V gene, CDR1 is KGHSH and CDR2 is LQKENI. CDR3: CASSPPGLAGTGELFF. DNA for the CDR3: TGTGCCAGCTCACCGCCGGGACTAGCGGGCACCGGGGAGCTGTTTTTT.

A few counts support this clone. The rearrangement joins TRBV7-3 to TRBJ2-2; D call uncertain. The V and J ends lost 2 bases and 0 bases respectively, with 7 bases between them. The CDR3 contains 15 residues. CDR1 and CDR2 (germline): SGHTA, FQGTGA. CDR3 in amino acids: CASSLAGTNTGELFF. In DNA, the CDR3 is TGTGCCAGCAGCTTAGCCGGTACGAACACCGGGGAGCTGTTTTTT.

This clone was picked up a small number of times. The chain carries TRBV6-1 and TRBJ2-7; 11 bases align to TRBD2. Germline V gives CDR1 MNHNS, CDR2 SASEGT. This CDR3 has 15 residues. V shed 6 bases, J shed 1 base, and the junction held 5 bases outside the gene matches. The DNA of the CDR3 is TGTGCCAGCAGGGCTAGCGGGAGGCCATCCTACGAGCAGTACTTC. Protein: CASRASGRPSYEQYF.

The chain uses TRBV9 and TRBJ1-2, with D tentatively TRBD1 (6 bases). V lost 7 bases, J lost 4 bases, and 17 bases lay in between. Per germline, CDR1 SGDLS and CDR2 YYNGEE. The CDR3 contains 14 residues. CDR3 region: CASGGTTGSYGYTF. In nucleotides, the CDR3 is TGTGCCAGCGGAGGAACGACAGGAAGCTATGGCTACACCTTC.

The CDR3 region is CASSSSRQDLRAQYF. CDR3 nucleotide sequence: TGTGCCAGCAGTTCGTCCCGACAGGACCTGCGGGCCCAGTACTTC. The chain combines TRBV28 with TRBJ2-5, with a tentative D call TRBD1 (6 bases). The CDR3 covers 15 residues. Trimming took off 4 bases at V and 9 bases at J, with 21 bases between the two ends. The germline CDR1 and CDR2 sequences are MDHEN and SYDVKM.

V and J are TRBV4-3 and TRBJ2-3, with D possibly TRBD1 on 5 matching bases. CDR1 is LGHNA, CDR2 YSLEER, per germline. V lost 4 bases, J lost 0 bases, and 8 bases lay in between. The CDR3 loop spans 14 amino acids. The CDR3 loop reads CASSPQESTDTQYF. The CDR3, as DNA: TGCGCCAGCAGCCCACAGGAAAGCACAGATACGCAGTATTTT.

This clone was detected only a few times. This chain links TRBV13 with TRBJ2-2, with 10 bases fitting TRBD1. V was clipped by 5 bases and J by 5 bases; unmatched bases: 5. The CDR3 consists of 15 residues. Germline CDR1 PRHDT, CDR2 FYEKMQ (reference sequence). The DNA for the CDR3 is TGTGCCAGCAGCCCGGGACAGGGGATTACCGGGGAGCTGTTTTTT. The encoded protein is CASSPGQGITGELFF.

V usage is TRBV6-5 and J usage is TRBJ2-1, with 8 positions matching TRBD2. The germline CDR1 and CDR2 sequences are MNHEY and SVGAGI. The CDR3 spans 14 residues. V was clipped by 7 bases and J by 6 bases; unmatched bases: 8. In DNA, the CDR3 is TGTGCCAGCACCCCGGGTAGCGGGATCAATGAGCAGTTCTTC. Protein product: CASTPGSGINEQFF.

The genes are TRBV18 and TRBJ1-2; weak D call: TRBD1 (6 bases). Germline CDR1 and CDR2: KGHSH and LQKENI. The CDR3 is 14 amino acids. V was cut by 2 bases and J by 3 bases, with 10 bases left in between. The CDR3 loop is CASSPSSGDYGYTF. The CDR3 DNA follows: TGTGCCAGCTCACCATCGTCAGGGGACTATGGCTACACCTTC.